Listed below are T cell receptor beta chains from one sample, sequenced in a study of cytomegalovirus exposure and HLA in healthy donors. Clones were read by immunoSEQ multiplex PCR, and TCRdb kept only the in-frame ones, dropping some. This table holds over 150,000 clones, around 84% found once. Sequencing was carried out using PBMCs. The receptors here all came from a woman in her twenties or thirties in good health and CMV-seropositive. Both conserved end residues are part of each CDR3. D genes are given only for firm matches. The size entry is marked missing in some rows and otherwise reads once, few, many or a size class.

clone_size,cdr3_length,j_call,d_call,v_call,cdr3_nt,cdr3_aa
-,17,TRBJ2-1,TRBD2,TRBV5-1,TGCGCCAGCAGCTTGGAACTAGCGGGAGTTTCGGTTAATGAGCAGTTCTTC,CASSLELAGVSVNEQFF
-,15,TRBJ2-2,-,TRBV19,TGTGCCAGTAGTATTACCCCCAGGGGCACCGGGGAGCTGTTTTTT,CASSITPRGTGELFF
-,16,TRBJ2-2,-,TRBV5-4,TGTGCCAGCAGCTACCCGATCCGGGAAAACACCGGGGAGCTGTTTTTT,CASSYPIRENTGELFF
-,15,TRBJ2-3,-,TRBV29-1,TGCAGCGTTCGAAGCGCAGGGTATTGGACAGATACGCAGTATTTT,CSVRSAGYWTDTQYF
-,15,TRBJ1-3,TRBD1,TRBV6-5,TGTGCCAGCGGACAGGGTCAGGTTGTCGGAAACACCATATATTTT,CASGQGQVVGNTIYF
-,13,TRBJ2-1,-,TRBV6-1,TGTGCCAGCAGTGAATTTTGGCGGATTGAGCAGTTCTTC,CASSEFWRIEQFF
-,15,TRBJ1-2,-,TRBV19,TGTGCCAGTAGTGCAACCTACAGGCCTGACTATGGCTACACCTTC,CASSATYRPDYGYTF
once,14,TRBJ1-1,-,TRBV5-6,TGTGCCAGCAGCCCACCTCAGGGGAACACTGAAGCTTTCTTT,CASSPPQGNTEAFF
-,12,TRBJ2-2,-,TRBV2,TGTGCCAGCAGCTACCTGTCCGGGGAGCTGTTTTTT,CASSYLSGELFF
-,13,TRBJ1-1,-,TRBV29-1,TGCAGCGCCGTGAGGGGAGGTAACACTGAAGCTTTCTTT,CSAVRGGNTEAFF
-,18,TRBJ2-6,-,TRBV5-4,TGTGCCAGCAGCACCTACGCAGGGGGGTACTCTGGGGCCAACGTCCTGACTTTC,CASSTYAGGYSGANVLTF
-,17,TRBJ2-7,TRBD1,TRBV25-1,TGTGCCAGCAGGGACAACGAGGGGGCAGGGGCCCGCTACGAGCAGTACTTC,CASRDNEGAGARYEQYF
few,13,TRBJ2-1,-,TRBV25-1,TGTGCCAGCAGTGGCTCTAGCTACAATGAGCAGTTCTTC,CASSGSSYNEQFF
once,15,TRBJ2-3,-,TRBV2,TGTGCCAGCAGTGAAGGGTCGGGAGCTTCGGATACGCAGTATTTT,CASSEGSGASDTQYF
-,12,TRBJ1-3,-,TRBV7-2,TGTGCCAGCAGCCCCACCGGGATAACCATATATTTT,CASSPTGITIYF
-,13,TRBJ1-2,-,TRBV6-1,TGTGCCTACGACCCCCGAGAGGGTAGGCGCTACACCTTC,CAYDPREGRRYTF
-,14,TRBJ2-2,-,TRBV29-1,TGCAGCGTCGGAGGGCTGGCGAACACCGGGGAGCTGTTTTTT,CSVGGLANTGELFF
once,12,TRBJ2-1,-,TRBV10-3,TGTGCCCTCCGTGGAGCCGGGGATGAGCAGTTCTTC,CALRGAGDEQFF
-,13,TRBJ1-1,-,TRBV6-1,TGTGCCAGCAGTGCAAGAGGGCAAACTGAAGCTTTCTTT,CASSARGQTEAFF
-,12,TRBJ2-3,-,TRBV15,TGTGCCACCAGCAGACAGTTGGATACGCAGTATTTT,CATSRQLDTQYF
-,13,TRBJ2-7,TRBD2,TRBV6-5,TGTGCCAGCAGAAAAGCGGGGGACTACGAGCAGTACTTC,CASRKAGDYEQYF
once,18,TRBJ1-2,-,TRBV5-1,TGCGCCAGCAGCTCCTCGCCAAACTTTTTAGGGGACACCTATGGCTACACCTTC,CASSSSPNFLGDTYGYTF
-,15,TRBJ2-2,TRBD2,TRBV6-4,TGTGCCAGCAGCCGACTAGCGGGAATCACCGGGGAGCTGTTTTTT,CASSRLAGITGELFF
-,15,TRBJ2-2,-,TRBV9,TGTGCCAGCAGCGTAGGTGGGCGGAACACCGGGGAGCTGTTTTTT,CASSVGGRNTGELFF
-,13,TRBJ1-1,-,TRBV9,TGTGCCAGCAGCGTAGGCTCGGACACTGAAGCTTTCTTT,CASSVGSDTEAFF
-,15,TRBJ2-7,TRBD2,TRBV2,TGTGCCAGCAGGGCCTCACTAGCGGGAGAGGACGAGCAGTACTTC,CASRASLAGEDEQYF
once,18,TRBJ2-2,TRBD2,TRBV11-3,TGTGCCAGCAGCTTAGGCGGGCGGGGGAGACGGTACACCGGGGAGCTGTTTTTT,CASSLGGRGRRYTGELFF
-,14,TRBJ2-1,TRBD2,TRBV25-1,TGTGCCAGCAGTGAATACAGACTAGCGTTTGAGCAGTTCTTC,CASSEYRLAFEQFF
-,15,TRBJ2-1,TRBD2,TRBV9,TGTGCCAGCAGCGTATCTAGCGGGACATACAATGAGCAGTTCTTC,CASSVSSGTYNEQFF
-,11,TRBJ1-2,-,TRBV2,TGTGCCAGCAGGCGCGTCGAAGGCTACACCTTC,CASRRVEGYTF
-,16,TRBJ2-1,TRBD2,TRBV18,TGTGCCAGCTCACCACGTATCCTAGCGGGAGCCGGTGAGCAGTTCTTC,CASSPRILAGAGEQFF
-,11,TRBJ2-1,-,TRBV29-1,TGCAGCGTACTCGACTACAATGAGCAGTTCTTC,CSVLDYNEQFF
-,15,TRBJ2-4,-,TRBV27,TGTGCCAGCAGTCCTTGGGGAGAATCCAAAAACATTCAGTACTTC,CASSPWGESKNIQYF
-,15,TRBJ1-2,-,TRBV6-1,TGTGCCAGCAGTGAATGGGGGGGGAACGCCTATGGCTACACCTTC,CASSEWGGNAYGYTF
once,15,TRBJ1-4,-,TRBV28,TGTGCCAGCAGTTTATACACAGCCCGCCGGGGGAAACTGTTTTTT,CASSLYTARRGKLFF
-,15,TRBJ2-2,TRBD2,TRBV28,TGTGCCAGCACCCCGTGGGGGGGGAGCACCGGGGAGCTGTTTTTT,CASTPWGGSTGELFF
-,15,TRBJ2-1,TRBD1,TRBV4-1,TGCGCCAGCAGCCCCTGGGACAGGGGGTACAATGAGCAGTTCTTC,CASSPWDRGYNEQFF
-,12,TRBJ2-1,-,TRBV11-3,TGTGCCAGCAGTAAAACTAGGGATGAGCAGTTCTTC,CASSKTRDEQFF
-,14,TRBJ2-3,TRBD2,TRBV2,TGTGCCAGCATGGCTAGCGGGGACACAGATACGCAGTATTTT,CASMASGDTDTQYF
once,14,TRBJ1-4,-,TRBV5-5,TGTGCCAGCAGCTTGGTCGGTGTTGAAGAAAAACTGTTTTTT,CASSLVGVEEKLFF
-,15,TRBJ1-1,-,TRBV15,TGTGCCACCAGCAGAGTACCTACAGGAAACACTGAAGCTTTCTTT,CATSRVPTGNTEAFF
-,14,TRBJ2-1,-,TRBV6-5,TGTGCCAGCAGCCTCCGGGGAGCTAGAGGGGAGCAGTTCTTC,CASSLRGARGEQFF
-,15,TRBJ1-2,TRBD1,TRBV7-3,TGTGCCAGCAGCTTAGGACAGGGGAGTCTCTATGGCTACACCTTC,CASSLGQGSLYGYTF
-,13,TRBJ2-7,TRBD2,TRBV13,TGTGCCAGCAGCTCAATAGCGGGAAACGAGCAGTACTTC,CASSSIAGNEQYF
-,16,TRBJ2-7,TRBD2,TRBV28,TGTGCCAGCAGTTCCTTACTAGCGGGGGCCTCCTACGAGCAGTACTTC,CASSSLLAGASYEQYF
-,11,TRBJ2-3,-,TRBV20-1,TGCAGTGCTCCTCAGGGGTATACGCAGTATTTT,CSAPQGYTQYF
-,13,TRBJ1-1,-,TRBV5-6,TGTGCCAGCAGCAGTGCTAGGATAGGTGAAGCTTTCTTT,CASSSARIGEAFF
-,15,TRBJ2-7,TRBD2,TRBV6-6,TGTGCCAGCACCGACCGACTAGCGGCTGCCTACGAGCAGTACTTC,CASTDRLAAAYEQYF
-,13,TRBJ2-7,-,TRBV5-8,TGTGCCAGCCGACCTAGGGGCTCCTACGAGCAGTACTTC,CASRPRGSYEQYF
-,14,TRBJ2-7,-,TRBV18,TGTGCCAGCTCACCACCTATACAAGTATACGAGCAGTACTTC,CASSPPIQVYEQYF
few,15,TRBJ1-5,-,TRBV5-6,TGTGCCAGCAGCTGGGGGGCGGGGGCGGACCAGCCCCAGCATTTT,CASSWGAGADQPQHF
-,16,TRBJ2-1,TRBD1,TRBV7-2,TGTGCCAGCAGACTGACAGGGGTCGGGGTGTCGGGCGAGCAGTTCTTC,CASRLTGVGVSGEQFF
-,15,TRBJ2-2,TRBD1,TRBV2,TGTGCCAGCAGGGGGACAGTTACGAACACCGGGGAGCTGTTTTTT,CASRGTVTNTGELFF
-,13,TRBJ1-5,TRBD1,TRBV6-1,TGTGCCAGCATATCAGGGGGCGTAGGGGCCCAGCATTTT,CASISGGVGAQHF